A single sample is the source of the 2 T cell receptor beta chains below, sequenced in a study of cytomegalovirus exposure and HLA in healthy donors. The PCR contained 60 Vbeta and 13 Jbeta primers. The protocol was immunoSEQ multiplex PCR, while the TCRdb copy is restricted to in-frame clones and leaves out a portion. The sample lists fewer than 200,000 clones; roughly 70% were seen once. Source material: PBMCs. Receptors were obtained from a woman between 25 and 40 years old in good health and CMV-seronegative.

This chain links TRBV27 with TRBJ2-5, with 11 bases aligning to TRBD2. V trimming: 5 bases; J trimming: 5 bases; junction bases outside the gene matches: 4. Germline assignment: CDR1 MNHEY and CDR2 SMNVEV (reference sequence). This CDR3 is 14 amino acids long. In DNA form, the CDR3 reads TGTGCCAGCAGTCCACGGACTAGCGGGGAGACCCAGTACTTC. Translation gives CASSPRTSGETQYF.

V gene TRBV29-1 combines with J gene TRBJ2-7; 7 positions match TRBD2. From germline, CDR1 is SQVTM and CDR2 ANQGSEA. The CDR3 length is 15 residues. J was trimmed by 5 bases and V by 4 bases; bases with no gene match: 14. The CDR3 here is CSVALLAGALDEQYF. The CDR3 DNA reads TGCAGCGTTGCTTTGCTGGCGGGAGCTCTGGACGAGCAGTACTTC.